What follows are 24 T cell receptor beta chains derived from one specimen sequenced in a study of Ad26.COV2.S vaccination and SARS-CoV-2 variants. The treatment denotes: approximately 18 received Ad26.COV2.S at low or high dose, single or two shots; about five received placebo; per-sample allocation not given. Sampling occurred on day 63 after the first vaccine or placebo injection. The data were produced by immunoSEQ multiplex PCR, yet TCRdb's version contains in-frame clones alone and is incomplete. The sample consists of some 330,000 clones, under 90% of them appearing once. Source: peripheral blood, taken in a trial of Ad26.COV2.S vaccine versus placebo. The receptor source for this set is a person aged 18 to 59 who received the Ad26.COV2.S COVID-19 vaccine or a placebo.

J is TRBJ1-2 and V is TRBV6-2 or TRBV6-3, with 9 positions matching TRBD1. This CDR3 is built from 15 residues. The V and J ends lost 2 bases and 4 bases, in that order; junction bases with no gene match: 5. The germline V gene encodes CDR1 MNHEY and CDR2 SVGEGT. Here the CDR3 DNA reads TGTGCCAGCAGTTACCCGCCGGGACAGGGCTATGGCTACACCTTC. Encoded protein: CASSYPPGQGYGYTF.

V and J are TRBV13 and TRBJ1-1, with TRBD1 matching over 7 bases. There are 14 residues in the CDR3. The V segment lost 5 bases and the J segment 11 bases; nucleotides outside the gene matches: 14. CDR1 and CDR2 from the germline V gene are PRHDT and FYEKMQ (reference sequence). The CDR3 reads CASSADRNTLEAFF. CDR3 nucleotide sequence: TGTGCCAGCAGCGCGGACAGGAACACCCTGGAGGCTTTCTTT.

The rearrangement uses TRBV19 and TRBJ2-2; D ambiguous. Germline CDR1 reads LNHDA; CDR2 reads SQIVND (reference sequence). V dropped 2 bases and J dropped 0 bases, with 7 bases sitting between them. This CDR3 spans 15 amino acids. CDR3 sequence reads: CASSIRGPNTGELFF. In nucleotides, the CDR3 is TGTGCCAGTAGTATACGAGGACCGAACACCGGGGAGCTGTTTTTT.

The chain has TRBV4-1 and TRBJ1-4; D unresolved. CDR3 length: 15 residues. Germline CDR1 reads MGHRA; CDR2 reads YSYEKL. V gave up 4 bases and J gave up 12 bases, with 21 bases separating them. The DNA for the CDR3 is TGCGCCAGCAGCCTCCTCCGGGCCGACCCGGAGGAACTGTTTTTT. This codes for CASSLLRADPEELFF.

The chain employs TRBV7-9 and TRBJ1-5; D is unresolved. The germline V gene has CDR1 SEHNR and CDR2 FQNEAQ (reference sequence). The CDR3 covers 13 residues. V was trimmed by 4 bases and J by 7 bases, leaving 11 bases between them. CDR3 protein: CASSWGERQPQHF. The CDR3 bases are TGTGCCAGCAGCTGGGGAGAGAGGCAGCCCCAGCATTTT.

The gene calls are TRBV7-2 and TRBJ1-1, with 8 bases aligning to TRBD1. CDR1 and CDR2 from the germline V gene are SGHTA and FQGNSA. This CDR3 has 14 residues. Trimming cost V 4 bases and J 5 bases; bases outside gene matches: 6. The CDR3 DNA follows: TGTGCCAGCAGCTCACGGTACAGGGGGACTGAAGCTTTCTTT. It translates to CASSSRYRGTEAFF.

This chain links TRBV13 with TRBJ1-4; D gene ambiguous. Germline assignment: CDR1 PRHDT and CDR2 FYEKMQ (reference sequence). This CDR3 is 15 amino acids long. The V gene lost 5 bases and the J gene lost 0 bases, with 10 bases spanning the gap. Here the CDR3 DNA reads TGTGCCAGCAGCCCCGTTGGCGCAACTAATGAAAAACTGTTTTTT. Translated: CASSPVGATNEKLFF.

This rearrangement joins TRBV19 to TRBJ1-1; 7 bases align to TRBD1. J was trimmed by 4 bases and V by 7 bases; bases with no gene match: 6. The length of the CDR3 is 13 residues. The germline V gene encodes CDR1 LNHDA and CDR2 SQIVND (reference sequence). The chain's CDR3 is CASMRGQGTEAFF. The CDR3 bases are TGTGCCAGTATGAGGGGGCAAGGCACTGAAGCTTTCTTT.

The chain employs TRBV27 and TRBJ1-1; maybe TRBD1 (5 bases). This CDR3 is built from 16 residues. Germline CDR1 reads MNHEY; CDR2 reads SMNVEV (reference sequence). V was trimmed by 0 bases and J by 2 bases, leaving 13 bases between them. CDR3 DNA: TGTGCCAGCAGTTTATCGGGCGTCTGGGGCAACACTGAAGCTTTCTTT. It translates to CASSLSGVWGNTEAFF.

This rearrangement joins TRBV5-5 to TRBJ1-5; D not resolved. The CDR3 consists of 16 residues. Germline CDR1 SGHKS, CDR2 YYEKEE (reference sequence). The germline V and J ends were trimmed by 2 bases and 4 bases, with 16 bases remaining between them. This CDR3 reads CASSFRGGSPNQPQHF. The DNA of the CDR3 is TGTGCCAGCAGCTTCCGGGGAGGGTCCCCAAATCAGCCCCAGCATTTT.

A note on this clone: At one end the junction does not follow the germline gene, possibly because of a read error. The chain employs TRBV11-2 and TRBJ1-2, with 8 bases aligning to TRBD1. Germline values: CDR1 SGHAT, CDR2 FQNNGV. The CDR3 is 13 amino acids. The CDR3 region is CASSLDRGYGYTF. DNA of the CDR3: TGTGCCAGCAGCCTAGACAGGGGCTATGGCTACACCTTC.

The rearrangement links TRBV4-3 to TRBJ2-6; D is ambiguous. Per germline, CDR1 LGHNA and CDR2 YSLEER. The CDR3 is 16 amino acids. V lost 0 bases and J 0 bases, leaving 6 bases between the germline ends. The chain's CDR3 is CASSQDRSSGANVLTF. CDR3 in DNA: TGCGCCAGCAGCCAAGATCGAAGCTCTGGGGCCAACGTCCTGACTTTC.

V is TRBV19 and J is TRBJ2-2; D is uncertain. Per the germline V gene, CDR1 is LNHDA and CDR2 is SQIVND (reference sequence). V gave up 4 bases and J gave up 1 base, with 7 bases separating them. The CDR3 consists of 14 residues. CDR3 coding DNA: TGTGCCAGTAGTAAGGACCAGAACACCGGGGAGCTGTTTTTT. Translating gives CASSKDQNTGELFF.

This rearrangement joins TRBV7-2 to TRBJ2-6; D is possibly TRBD1 (5 bases). The CDR3 length is 18 residues. Trimming removed 2 bases at V and 0 bases at J, with 14 bases between. The germline CDR1 and CDR2 sequences are SGHTA and FQGNSA. The CDR3 here is CASSLRGQGSSGANVLTF. In nucleotides, the CDR3 is TGTGCCAGCAGCTTAAGGGGTCAGGGCTCCTCTGGGGCCAACGTCCTGACTTTC.

J is TRBJ2-3 and V is TRBV6-5; 8 bases fit TRBD1. The J segment lost 5 bases and the V segment lost 3 bases, leaving 7 bases of the junction unmatched. Germline V gene lookup returns CDR1 MNHEY and CDR2 SVGAGI. CDR3 size: 15 residues. CDR3 DNA: TGTGCCAGCAGTTATTCTCAGGGGGCAAGAGATACGCAGTATTTT. It translates to CASSYSQGARDTQYF.

This chain links TRBV29-1 with TRBJ2-3; D is possibly TRBD2 (6 bases). The CDR3 totals 13 residues. V was clipped by 6 bases and J by 7 bases, with 17 bases between them. Germline V gene data show CDR1 as SQVTM and CDR2 as ANQGSEA. The CDR3 reads CSVLSTGGHTQYF. The CDR3 DNA reads as TGCAGCGTCCTGAGCACCGGGGGTCATACGCAGTATTTT.

The CDR3, as DNA: TGTGCCAGCAGCCCACAGGGGCTTTGGGCAGTTAGTTCCTACGAGCAGTACGTC. Its translation: CASSPQGLWAVSSYEQYV. This rearrangement joins TRBV21-1 to TRBJ2-7; the DNA was not compared with TRBD1, the D call given in the table. TRBV21-1 is listed as a pseudogene. This CDR3 region has 18 residues.

The chain links TRBV7-2 to TRBJ1-1; D is undetermined. There are 17 residues in the CDR3. Per germline, CDR1 SGHTA and CDR2 FQGNSA. V dropped 1 base and J dropped 3 bases, with 18 bases sitting between them. DNA for the CDR3: TGTGCCAGCAGCTTAGGGTCGGCGGGGAGCGGAGACACTGAAGCTTTCTTT. Translation: CASSLGSAGSGDTEAFF.

The V call is TRBV4-2, the J call TRBJ1-2; D remains unclear. The CDR3 covers 17 residues. CDR1 and CDR2 (germline): LGHNA, YNFKEQ. V was shortened by 1 base and J by 4 bases, with 19 bases between the two germline ends. The CDR3 nucleotides are TGTGCCAGCAGCCAAGCACCCGCAGACTTGACGGCCTATGGCTACACCTTC. This sequence encodes CASSQAPADLTAYGYTF.

This clone was recorded only once. V is TRBV6-5 and J is TRBJ1-4, with TRBD1 identical over 8 bases. Germline trimming cut 4 bases from V and 5 bases from J; bases unmatched to any gene: 3. Germline loops: CDR1 MNHEY, CDR2 SVGAGI. The CDR3 loop spans 14 amino acids. The CDR3 nucleotides read TGTGCCAGCAGTTTCAGGGGGCGGAATGAAAAACTGTTTTTT. It specifies CASSFRGRNEKLFF.

The chain combines TRBV5-1 with TRBJ1-1; D perhaps matches TRBD1 (5 bases). Germline CDR1 is SGHRS and CDR2 is YFSETQ. The CDR3 consists of 14 residues. V was trimmed by 4 bases and J by 1 base, leaving 11 bases between them. The CDR3 here is CASSRQQSNTEAFF. CDR3 DNA sequence: TGCGCCAGCAGCCGACAGCAATCGAACACTGAAGCTTTCTTT.

The chain is built from TRBV9 and TRBJ2-2; D gene unclear. From germline, CDR1 is SGDLS and CDR2 YYNGEE. The V end was cut by 4 bases, the J end by 6 bases, with 7 bases between. The CDR3 has 12 amino acids. CDR3: CASSLQPGELFF. CDR3 DNA: TGTGCCAGCAGCCTTCAACCCGGGGAGCTGTTTTTT.

This clone has a single count. This chain joins TRBV7-9 and TRBJ2-5, with D perhaps TRBD1 or TRBD2 (6 bases each). V was cut by 2 bases and J by 5 bases, with 9 bases left in between. The germline CDR1 and CDR2 sequences are SEHNR and FQNEAQ (reference sequence). This CDR3 is 13 amino acids long. The CDR3 reads CASSLPGAETQYF. DNA for the CDR3: TGTGCCAGCAGCTTACCGGGGGCGGAGACCCAGTACTTC. The full variable domain, in which reference TRBV7-9 and TRBJ2-5 provide the parts outside the CDR3, is DTGVSQNPRHKITKRGQNVTFRCDPISEHNRLYWYRQTLGQGPEFLTYFQNEAQLEKSRLLSDRFSAERPKGSFSTLEIQRTEQGDSAMYLCASSLPGAETQYFGPGTRLLVL.

In this sample, this clone turned up once. The chain is built from TRBV5-1 and TRBJ1-2, with TRBD1 identical over 10 bases. The V gene end was trimmed by 1 base and the J gene end by 4 bases; junction bases not matched to a gene: 1. Germline V gene sequence: CDR1 SGHRS, CDR2 YFSETQ. CDR3 length equals 14 residues. The CDR3 sequence is CASSLRQGAYGYTF. Written as DNA, the CDR3 is TGCGCCAGCAGCTTGCGACAGGGGGCCTATGGCTACACCTTC.